This TCR beta chain was retrieved from a study of CD8 T cells in Susac syndrome (dated by TCRdb to between 2019 and 2020). As for the study more broadly: Of the Susac syndrome patients who were sequenced, about 6 had clinically active disease and 8 or 9 were in clinical remission. At blood withdrawal, Susac syndrome patients were either therapy-naive, taking corticosteroids (in some cases with IVIg as well), or taking IVIg alone. Repertoire sequencing was used to test whether CD8+ T cell activation and differentiation in Susac syndrome was antigen driven. The clonality of the CD8+ T cell repertoire was compared across about a dozen healthy donors, around 14 Susac syndrome patients and around 16 multiple sclerosis patients.

High-throughput TCR beta sequencing profiled peripheral blood CD8+ and CD4+ T cells from healthy donors, Susac syndrome patients and multiple sclerosis patients. Recently defined diagnostic criteria for definite or probable disease were met by the Susac syndrome patients. Bulk CD8+ and CD4+ T cells were purified by magnetic negative isolation, whereas CD8+ TEMRA cells were enriched by FACS. Blood was collected in EDTA tubes and processed within 24 hours, with PBMCs isolated through density gradient centrifugation. PBMCs intended for TCR sequencing were frozen in liquid nitrogen and were later thawed in a 37 degrees C water bath. The sorted or isolated CD4+, CD8+ and CD8+ TEMRA cells had a purity of 90% or higher. RNA was extracted using the RNeasy kit, and roughly 0.5 to 1 ug of the RNA was reverse transcribed with random hexamers. TCR beta CDR3 regions were amplified with the immunoSEQ multiplex PCR assay covering 54 Vbeta and 13 Jbeta segments. PCR amplification bias was corrected by using a synthetic template baseline for primer optimization and computational correction. The authors processed their data as follows. Reads were annotated to V, D and J genes according to IMGT and were analyzed with immunoSEQ Analyzer, with only productive sequences retained. To calculate clonality, Shannon entropy was normalized by log2 of the number of productive unique sequences and then subtracted from one. For each patient and control, public and private clones were evaluated among the 100 most prevalent clones. Susac-specific clones were defined as absent from healthy and MS cohorts, roughly 1,100 published viral clones and other ImmuneACCESS disease sequences. TCRdb applied fastp at Q25 and MiXCR to the public reads, then kept only in-frame beta chains. Rows are combined by CDR3 protein, so each entry shows the most common genes and DNA. The V and J calls shown here were made by TCRdb, not taken from the authors' results. Here the sample has tens of thousands of distinct CDR3 sequences; 90% to 97% occur a single time. The leading ten clones occupy roughly 0.62% of the sample.

With regard to this clonotype: Its antigen has not been determined. No base quality information exists; no much larger clone differs at one position.

Taken from the germline V gene, the CDR1 and CDR2 loops are LGHNA and YSLEER. Compared with germline, V lacks 3 bases and J lacks 6 bases; bases without a gene match: 7. The CDR3 sequence holds 15 residues, the cysteine and phenylalanine included. Just CDR3 DNA is preserved here, 45 bases in frame from base 1. General study outcomes and caveats: The study acknowledged that relatively few individuals were included in the TCR sequencing and HLA analysis. Susac syndrome CD8+ repertoires showed clonal expansion, highest in CD8+ TEMRA cells and greater in clinically active than remitting patients. Looking at Susac-specific public clones, the researchers identified around 15 in the total CD8+ repertoire and roughly 5 in the CD8+ TEMRA repertoire.

Material: CD8+ T cells from PBMCs. The V and J genes are TRBV4-3 and TRBJ1-2; 10 nucleotides in the junction match TRBD1. This receptor was obtained from a human donor with Susac syndrome. The CDR3 here reads CASSQSSGTGDGYTF. The DNA sequence is given as TGCGCCAGCAGCCAGAGTTCCGGGACAGGGGATGGCTACACCTTC.